One sample yielded the 9 T cell receptor beta chains listed below, sequenced in a study of post-analysis software for immune sequencing data. Incorporated into the TCR beta cDNA libraries were unique molecular identifiers, which served to reduce PCR and sequencing biases. TCRdb itself ran the PCR reads through MiXCR, one entry per CDR3 protein. Among approximately 350,000 distinct CDR3 sequences, less than 35% were seen once, and the ten largest hold roughly 13%. The study, taken as a whole, reports: The study found TRBV5-6, TRBV5-1 and TRBV20-1 among a few TRBV segments more frequent in patients than controls.

These receptors are not linked to any known antigen. The sequenced sample was blood. These receptors all come from a girl aged 10-17 years with multiple sclerosis.

This clonotype was counted only a few times. This chain connects TRBV5-1 to TRBJ2-6; D unresolved. CDR3 length: 17 amino acids. The germline V and J ends were trimmed by 0 bases and 0 bases, with 10 bases remaining between them. Germline V gene data show CDR1 as SGHRS and CDR2 as YFSETQ. CDR3 nucleotide sequence: TGCGCCAGCAGCTTGGGCAGACTCAACTCTGGGGCCAACGTCCTGACTTTC. It yields the protein CASSLGRLNSGANVLTF.

The V and J genes are TRBV12-3 or TRBV12-4 and TRBJ1-1; unclear D gene. The CDR3 totals 14 residues. Trimming shortened V by 3 bases and J by 0 bases, and 8 bases separated the two germline ends. The CDR3 protein is CASSFYRMNTEAFF. The DNA of the CDR3 is TGTGCCAGCAGTTTTTACAGAATGAACACTGAAGCTTTCTTT.

This clonotype has only a few counts. The chain has TRBV6-5 and TRBJ2-2, with D perhaps being TRBD1 or TRBD2 (5 bases each). V was shortened by 6 bases and J by 5 bases, with 13 bases between the two germline ends. Germline values: CDR1 MNHEY, CDR2 SVGAGI. The CDR3 extends over 14 amino acids. The CDR3 sequence is CASRKPRGTGELFF. DNA of the CDR3: TGTGCCAGCAGGAAGCCGAGGGGAACCGGGGAGCTGTTTTTT.

The genes are TRBV29-1 and TRBJ1-2, with unresolved D. The germline V gene has CDR1 SQVTM and CDR2 ANQGSEA. This CDR3 spans 10 amino acids. Between the trimmed V and J ends, which lost 6 bases and 9 bases, there was a span of 11 bases. This chain's CDR3 is CSVSGIRYTF. DNA of the CDR3: TGCAGCGTCTCCGGGATCCGCTACACCTTC.

The chain couples TRBV4-1 to TRBJ1-5, with a possible D match to TRBD1 (5 bases). V shed 1 base and J shed 4 bases, with 17 bases lying between them. Germline values: CDR1 MGHRA, CDR2 YSYEKL. The CDR3 is made up of 17 amino acids. The CDR3 coding sequence is TGCGCCAGCAGCCAAGTTCTAACCCGGGGACCTAATCAGCCCCAGCATTTT. Its translation is CASSQVLTRGPNQPQHF.

This chain joins TRBV18 and TRBJ2-1; D not resolved. V lost 3 bases and J lost 12, with 15 bases in between. Per the germline V gene, CDR1 is KGHSH and CDR2 is LQKENI. There are 13 residues in the CDR3. This CDR3 is CASSPPTGRWQFF. DNA for the CDR3: TGTGCCAGCTCACCGCCAACGGGTCGGTGGCAGTTCTTC.

The CDR3 DNA reads as TGTGCCAGCAGCAAAGGACACACCTCCTACGAGCAGTACTTC. It yields the protein CASSKGHTSYEQYF. The gene calls are TRBV21-1 and TRBJ2-7. TRBV21-1 is a documented pseudogene. The CDR3 loop spans 14 amino acids.

This chain uses TRBV27 with TRBJ2-1; 15 bases agree with TRBD2. CDR1 is MNHEY and CDR2 is SMNVEV in the germline V gene (reference sequence). Trimming cost V 5 bases and J 8 bases; bases outside gene matches: 4. The CDR3 spans 15 residues. The CDR3 sequence is CASSGTSGGRDEQFF. In nucleotides, the CDR3 is TGTGCCAGCAGTGGGACTAGCGGGGGGCGGGATGAGCAGTTCTTC.

V and J are TRBV2 and TRBJ2-3; perhaps TRBD2 as D (6 bases). This CDR3 comprises 12 residues. Germline V gene lookup returns CDR1 SNHLY and CDR2 FYNNEI. Trimming left V 7 bases short and J 5 bases short, with 10 bases between. CDR3 residues: CASNLARDTQYF. The CDR3 nucleotides read TGTGCCAGCAACCTAGCGAGAGATACGCAGTATTTT.